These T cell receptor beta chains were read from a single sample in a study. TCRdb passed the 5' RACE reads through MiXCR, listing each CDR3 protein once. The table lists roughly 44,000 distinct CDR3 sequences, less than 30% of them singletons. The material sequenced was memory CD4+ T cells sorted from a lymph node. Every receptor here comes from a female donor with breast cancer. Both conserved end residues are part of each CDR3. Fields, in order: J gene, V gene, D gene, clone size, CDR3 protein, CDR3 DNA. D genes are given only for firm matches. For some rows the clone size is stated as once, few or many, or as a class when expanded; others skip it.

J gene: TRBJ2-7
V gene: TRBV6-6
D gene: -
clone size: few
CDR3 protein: CASRYSYEQYF
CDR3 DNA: TGTGCCAGCAGATATTCCTACGAGCAGTACTTC

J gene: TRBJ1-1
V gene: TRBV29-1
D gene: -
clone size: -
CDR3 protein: CSVGGDGMNTEAFF
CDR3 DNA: TGCAGCGTTGGGGGGGATGGTATGAACACTGAAGCCTTCTTT

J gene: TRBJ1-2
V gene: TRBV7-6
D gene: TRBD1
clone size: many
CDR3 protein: CASSLGTGGGYTF
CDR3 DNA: TGTGCCAGCAGCTTAGGTACAGGGGGCGGCTACACCTTC

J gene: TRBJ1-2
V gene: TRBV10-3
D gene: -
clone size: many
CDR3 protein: CAISDMAYGYTF
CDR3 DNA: TGTGCCATCAGTGACATGGCCTATGGCTACACCTTC

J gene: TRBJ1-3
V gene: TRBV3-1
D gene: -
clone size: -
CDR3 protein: CASNTGTAGNTIYF
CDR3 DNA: TGTGCCAGCAACACGGGTACTGCTGGAAACACCATATATTTT

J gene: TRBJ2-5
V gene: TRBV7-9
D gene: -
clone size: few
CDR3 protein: CASSLDVGREETQYF
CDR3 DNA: TGTGCCAGCAGCTTAGATGTGGGAAGGGAAGAGACCCAGTACTTC

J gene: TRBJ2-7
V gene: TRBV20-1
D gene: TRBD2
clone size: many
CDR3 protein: CSAGTSGLGSYEQYF
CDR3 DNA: TGCAGTGCAGGGACTAGCGGCCTAGGCTCCTACGAGCAGTACTTC

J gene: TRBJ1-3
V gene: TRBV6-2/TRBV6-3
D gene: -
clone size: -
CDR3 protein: CASSFDTTENTIYF
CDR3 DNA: TGTGCCAGCAGTTTCGACACCACCGAAAACACCATATATTTT

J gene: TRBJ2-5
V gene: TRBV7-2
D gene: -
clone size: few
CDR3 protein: CASSAGQQETQYF
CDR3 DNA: TGTGCCAGCAGCGCGGGACAGCAAGAGACCCAGTACTTC

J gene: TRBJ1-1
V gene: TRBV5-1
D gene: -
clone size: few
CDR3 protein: CASILREGTEAFF
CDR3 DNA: TGCGCCAGCATCTTGAGGGAGGGCACTGAAGCTTTCTTT

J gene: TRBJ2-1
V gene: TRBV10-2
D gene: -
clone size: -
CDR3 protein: CASGQQIYNEQFF
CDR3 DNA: TGCGCCAGCGGACAGCAGATTTACAATGAGCAGTTCTTC

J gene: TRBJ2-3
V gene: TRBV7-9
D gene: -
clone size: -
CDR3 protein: CASRRSTDTQYF
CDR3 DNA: TGTGCCAGCAGGCGAAGCACAGATACGCAGTATTTT

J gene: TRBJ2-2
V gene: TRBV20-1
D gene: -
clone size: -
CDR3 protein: CSARVQGPNTGELFF
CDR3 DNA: TGCAGTGCTAGAGTGCAGGGCCCGAACACCGGGGAGCTGTTTTTT

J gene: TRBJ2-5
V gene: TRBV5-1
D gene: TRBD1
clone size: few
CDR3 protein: CASSRTGAGQETQYF
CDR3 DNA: TGCGCCAGCAGCAGGACAGGGGCGGGCCAAGAGACCCAGTACTTC

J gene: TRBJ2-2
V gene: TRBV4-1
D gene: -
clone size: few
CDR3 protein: CASSQEPGQNTGELFF
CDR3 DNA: TGCGCCAGCAGCCAGGAACCGGGACAAAACACCGGGGAGCTGTTTTTT

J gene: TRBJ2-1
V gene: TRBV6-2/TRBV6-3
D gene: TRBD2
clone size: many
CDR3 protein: CASREGLAGHGSYNEQFF
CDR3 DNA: TGTGCCAGCAGGGAGGGACTAGCGGGACATGGCTCCTACAATGAGCAGTTCTTC

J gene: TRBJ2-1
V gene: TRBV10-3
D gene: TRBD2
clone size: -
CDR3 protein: CANRETSGGNERFF
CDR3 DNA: TGTGCCAACAGGGAGACTAGCGGAGGGAATGAGCGGTTCTTC